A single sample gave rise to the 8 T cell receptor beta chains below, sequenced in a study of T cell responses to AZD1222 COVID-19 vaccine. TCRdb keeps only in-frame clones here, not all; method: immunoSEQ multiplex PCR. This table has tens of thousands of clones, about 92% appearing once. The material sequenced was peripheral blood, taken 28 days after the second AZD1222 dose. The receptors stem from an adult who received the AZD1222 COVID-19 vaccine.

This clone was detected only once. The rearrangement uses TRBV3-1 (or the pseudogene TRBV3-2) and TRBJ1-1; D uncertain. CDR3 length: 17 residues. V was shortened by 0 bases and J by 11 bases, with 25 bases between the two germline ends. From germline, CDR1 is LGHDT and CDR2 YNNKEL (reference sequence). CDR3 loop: CASSQDRGGMSSKWAFF. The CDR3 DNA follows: TGTGCCAGCAGCCAAGATCGCGGCGGCATGTCTTCTAAGTGGGCTTTCTTT.

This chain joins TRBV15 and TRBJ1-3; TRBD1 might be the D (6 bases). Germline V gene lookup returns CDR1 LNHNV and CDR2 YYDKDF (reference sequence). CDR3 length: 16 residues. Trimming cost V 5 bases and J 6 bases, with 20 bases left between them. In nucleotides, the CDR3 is TGTGCCACCAGCCGAATTCTAACAGGGTACGAAAACACCATATATTTT. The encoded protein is CATSRILTGYENTIYF.

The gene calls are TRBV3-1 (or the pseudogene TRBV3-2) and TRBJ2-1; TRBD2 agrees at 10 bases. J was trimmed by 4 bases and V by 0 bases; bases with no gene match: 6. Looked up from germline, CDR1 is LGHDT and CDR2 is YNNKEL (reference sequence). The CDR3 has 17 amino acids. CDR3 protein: CASSQDRSGRGYNEQFF. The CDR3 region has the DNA TGTGCCAGCAGCCAAGATAGGAGCGGGAGGGGGTACAATGAGCAGTTCTTC.

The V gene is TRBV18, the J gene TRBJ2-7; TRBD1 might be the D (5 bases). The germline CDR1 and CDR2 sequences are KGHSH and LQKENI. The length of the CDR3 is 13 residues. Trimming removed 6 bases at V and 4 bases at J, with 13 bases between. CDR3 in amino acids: CASSTDSDYEQYF. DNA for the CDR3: TGTGCCAGCTCGACAGACTCGGATTACGAGCAGTACTTC.

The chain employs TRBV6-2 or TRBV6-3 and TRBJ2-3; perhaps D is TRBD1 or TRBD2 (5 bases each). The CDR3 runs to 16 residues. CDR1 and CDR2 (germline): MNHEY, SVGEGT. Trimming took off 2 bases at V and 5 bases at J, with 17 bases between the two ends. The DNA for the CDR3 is TGTGCCAGCAGTTACCGAGGGACCCCTTGGGGAGATACGCAGTATTTT. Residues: CASSYRGTPWGDTQYF.

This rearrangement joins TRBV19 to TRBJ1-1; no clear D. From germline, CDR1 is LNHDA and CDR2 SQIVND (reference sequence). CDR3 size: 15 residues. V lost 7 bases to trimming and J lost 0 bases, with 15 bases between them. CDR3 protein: CASNVQISMNTEAFF. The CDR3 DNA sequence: TGTGCCAGTAATGTACAGATCTCTATGAACACTGAAGCTTTCTTT.

CDR3 DNA: TGTGCCAGCGGGTCCGTCACAGATACGCAGTATTTT. Translation: CASGSVTDTQYF. The chain has TRBV28 and TRBJ2-3; no definite D call. The CDR3 is 12 amino acids. V lost 8 bases, J lost 2 bases, and 8 bases lay in between. Per germline, CDR1 MDHEN and CDR2 SYDVKM.

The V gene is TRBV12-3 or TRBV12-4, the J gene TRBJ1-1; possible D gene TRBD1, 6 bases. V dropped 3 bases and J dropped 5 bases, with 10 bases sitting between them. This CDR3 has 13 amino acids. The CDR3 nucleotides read TGTGCCAGCAGTTTGTGGGGGCGTACTGAAGCTTTCTTT. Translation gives CASSLWGRTEAFF.